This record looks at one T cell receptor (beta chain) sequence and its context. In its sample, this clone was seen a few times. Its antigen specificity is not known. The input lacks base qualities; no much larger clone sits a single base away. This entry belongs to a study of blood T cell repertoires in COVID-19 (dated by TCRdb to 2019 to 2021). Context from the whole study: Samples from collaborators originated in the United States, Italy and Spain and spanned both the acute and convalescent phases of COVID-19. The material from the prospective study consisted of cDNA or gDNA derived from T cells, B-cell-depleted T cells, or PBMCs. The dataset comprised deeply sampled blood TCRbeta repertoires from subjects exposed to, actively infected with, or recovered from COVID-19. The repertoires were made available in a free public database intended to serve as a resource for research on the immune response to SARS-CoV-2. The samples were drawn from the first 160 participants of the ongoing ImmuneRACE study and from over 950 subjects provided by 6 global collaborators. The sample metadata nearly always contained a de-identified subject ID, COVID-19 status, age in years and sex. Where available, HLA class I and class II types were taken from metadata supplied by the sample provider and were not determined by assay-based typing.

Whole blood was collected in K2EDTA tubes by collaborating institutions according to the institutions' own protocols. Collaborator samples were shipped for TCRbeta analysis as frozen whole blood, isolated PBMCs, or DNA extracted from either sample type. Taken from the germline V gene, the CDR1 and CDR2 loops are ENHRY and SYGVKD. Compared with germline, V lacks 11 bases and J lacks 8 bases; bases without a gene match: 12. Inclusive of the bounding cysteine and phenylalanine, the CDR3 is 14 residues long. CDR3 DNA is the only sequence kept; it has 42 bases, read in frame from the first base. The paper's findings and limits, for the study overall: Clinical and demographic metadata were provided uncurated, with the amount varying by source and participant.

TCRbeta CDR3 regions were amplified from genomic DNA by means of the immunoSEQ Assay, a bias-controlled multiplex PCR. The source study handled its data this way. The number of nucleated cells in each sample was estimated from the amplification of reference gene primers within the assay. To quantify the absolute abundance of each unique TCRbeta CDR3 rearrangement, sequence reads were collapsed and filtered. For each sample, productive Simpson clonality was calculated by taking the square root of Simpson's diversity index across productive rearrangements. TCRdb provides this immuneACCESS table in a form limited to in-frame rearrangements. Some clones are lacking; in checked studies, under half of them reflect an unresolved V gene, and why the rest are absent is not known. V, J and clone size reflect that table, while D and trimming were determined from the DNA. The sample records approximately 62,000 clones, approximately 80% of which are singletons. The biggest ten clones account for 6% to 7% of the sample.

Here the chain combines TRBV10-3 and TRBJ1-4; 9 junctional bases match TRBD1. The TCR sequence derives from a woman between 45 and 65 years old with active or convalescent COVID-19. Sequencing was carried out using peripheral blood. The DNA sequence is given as TGTGCCGCTGGTGGTGGGACAGGGCCCGAAAAACTGTTTTTT. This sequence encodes CAAGGGTGPEKLFF.